Included here is one T cell receptor (beta chain) sequence, with context. This sample stems from a study of blood T cell repertoires in COVID-19. Study context: Samples came from the United States, Italy and Spain, spanning acute and convalescent COVID-19. Sources were T cells, B-cell-depleted T cells, or PBMCs; the material itself was cDNA or gDNA.

The V and J ends lost 0 bases and 5 bases respectively, with 10 bases between them. The V gene's germline CDR1 is SGHDN and CDR2 FVKESK. CDR3 size: 14 residues. Method: immunoSEQ multiplex PCR; TCRdb's copy keeps in-frame clones and lacks some. The sample has approximately 280,000 clones; approximately 83% are singletons. The rearrangement uses TRBV14 and TRBJ1-1; unclear D gene. The receptor comes from a woman between 70 and 85 years old with acute or convalescent COVID-19. The specimen sequenced was peripheral blood. CDR3 DNA: TGTGCCAGCAGCCAAGAAGCAGGTATTACTGAAGCTTTCTTT. This sequence encodes CASSQEAGITEAFF.